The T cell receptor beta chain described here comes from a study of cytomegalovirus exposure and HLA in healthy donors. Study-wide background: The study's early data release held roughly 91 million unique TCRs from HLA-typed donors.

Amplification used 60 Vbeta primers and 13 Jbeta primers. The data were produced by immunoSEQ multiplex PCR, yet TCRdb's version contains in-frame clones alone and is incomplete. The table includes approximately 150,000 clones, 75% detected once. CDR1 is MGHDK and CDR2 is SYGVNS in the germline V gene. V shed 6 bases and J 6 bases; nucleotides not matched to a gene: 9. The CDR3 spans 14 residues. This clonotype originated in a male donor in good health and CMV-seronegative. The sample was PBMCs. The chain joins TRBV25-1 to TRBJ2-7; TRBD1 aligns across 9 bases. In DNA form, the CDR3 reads TGTGCCAGCAGACAAGGGGACAGGGTCTCCGAGCAGTACTTC. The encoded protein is CASRQGDRVSEQYF.